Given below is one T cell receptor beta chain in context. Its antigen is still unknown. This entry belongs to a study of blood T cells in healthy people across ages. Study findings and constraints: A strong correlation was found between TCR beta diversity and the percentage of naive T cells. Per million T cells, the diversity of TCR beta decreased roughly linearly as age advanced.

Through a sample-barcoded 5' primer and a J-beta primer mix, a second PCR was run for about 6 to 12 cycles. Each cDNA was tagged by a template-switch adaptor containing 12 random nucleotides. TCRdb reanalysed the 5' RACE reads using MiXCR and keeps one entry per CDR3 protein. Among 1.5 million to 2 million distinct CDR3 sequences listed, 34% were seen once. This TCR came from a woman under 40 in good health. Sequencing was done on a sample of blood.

DNA for the CDR3: TGTGCCAGCAGCTTACGAGCTCGTGAGGGCCCCTGCGAGCAGTACTTC. Its translation: CASSLRAREGPCEQYF. The chain couples TRBV7-9 to TRBJ2-7, with D perhaps matching TRBD2 (5 bases). V was clipped by 2 bases and J by 6 bases, with 20 bases between them. This CDR3 has 16 amino acids. CDR1 and CDR2 from the germline V gene are SEHNR and FQNEAQ (reference sequence).